The T cell receptor beta chain under discussion was sequenced for a study of blood T cells in healthy people across ages. The sample holds a few counts of this clonotype. Germline values: CDR1 SNHLY, CDR2 FYNNEI. CDR3 length: 15 amino acids. Germline trimming cut 6 bases from V and 6 bases from J; bases unmatched to any gene: 6. The second PCR ran roughly 6 to 12 cycles with a sample-barcoded 5' primer and J-beta primers. The template-switch adaptor was a 5' adaptor with 12 random nucleotides. It tagged each cDNA molecule. TCRdb reprocessed the 5' RACE reads with MiXCR, giving one entry per CDR3 protein. The top ten hold roughly 8% of the sample, which has 1.5 million to 2 million distinct CDR3 sequences, 28% seen once.

V gene TRBV2 combines with J gene TRBJ2-1, with 12 positions matching TRBD2. The source is a woman aged 25 to 45 in good health. The sample taken for sequencing was blood. The CDR3 region has the DNA TGTGCCAGCAGGGAAACTAGCGGGGGGACCAATGAGCAGTTCTTC. Amino acid sequence: CASRETSGGTNEQFF.